This T cell receptor beta chain was obtained from a study of blood T cell repertoires in COVID-19. On the study more broadly: Sites across the United States, Italy and Spain contributed samples from acute and convalescent COVID-19.

Authors' processing steps: Nucleated cell counts were estimated from reference gene primer amplification. This table comes from immunoSEQ multiplex PCR, and its TCRdb copy is limited to in-frame clones, with some not included. V, J and clone size reflect that table, while D and trimming were determined from the DNA. Among approximately 300,000 clones listed, roughly nine tenths were seen once. Sequencing was performed on PBMCs or T cells enriched from blood (not recorded which). The sequence derives from a woman in her twenties or thirties who had recovered from COVID-19.

CDR3 loop: CASSPAASGTYEQYF. DNA of the CDR3: TGTGCCAGCAGCCCTGCGGCTAGCGGCACCTACGAGCAGTACTTC. The rearrangement uses TRBV28 and TRBJ2-7; 7 bases map to TRBD2. The trim removed 6 bases at V and 2 bases at J, leaving 10 bases unmatched. The germline gives CDR1 MDHEN, CDR2 SYDVKM. There are 15 residues in the CDR3.